These 17 T cell receptor beta chains came from one sample sequenced in a study of blood T cells in healthy people across ages (dated by TCRdb to about 2015). The library was built by means of 5' RACE. The sample was run on an Illumina HiSeq 2500. A second PCR of roughly 7 to 11 cycles was performed with a sample-barcoded 5' primer and a J-beta primer mix. TCRdb trimmed the raw reads at Q25, called clones with MiXCR and kept productive beta chains. Entries are consolidated by CDR3 protein sequence, retaining the most common genes and DNA. The sample contains about 1.6 million distinct CDR3 sequences, around 36% of them found a single time. The biggest ten clones account for 10% to 12% of the sample. Sequenced sample: blood. The receptors were gathered from a woman in her thirties in good health.

The J gene is TRBJ2-2, the V gene TRBV7-8; no firm D call. There are 16 residues in the CDR3. CDR1 is SGHVS and CDR2 is FQNEAQ in the germline V gene. Trimming took off 5 bases at V and 4 bases at J, with 17 bases between the two ends. CDR3 region: CASSHVSSIVTGELFF. CDR3 nucleotides: TGTGCCAGCAGCCACGTGTCCAGTATAGTCACCGGGGAGCTGTTTTTT. The whole variable domain, remainder taken from reference TRBV7-8 and TRBJ2-2, is GAGVSQSPRYKVAKRGQDVALRCDPISGHVSLFWYQQALGQGPEFLTYFQNEAQLDKSGLPSDRFFAERPEGSVSTLKIQRTQQEDSAVYLCASSHVSSIVTGELFFGEGSRLTVL.

This clonotype appeared a few times. The chain couples TRBV27 to TRBJ2-1, with D unresolved. CDR1 is MNHEY and CDR2 is SMNVEV in the germline V gene (reference sequence). The ends were cut back, 6 bases at V and 0 bases at J, with 9 bases in the middle. This CDR3 comprises 14 residues. The CDR3 DNA follows: TGTGCCAGCAGATTTGGCGGCTCCTACAATGAGCAGTTCTTC. It is translated as CASRFGGSYNEQFF.

On this clonotype itself: The junction does not match germline at one end; this may be a read error. The chain links TRBV4-1 to TRBJ1-2; D may be TRBD1 (5 bases). CDR1 is MGHRA and CDR2 is YSYEKL in the germline V gene. The CDR3 has 15 residues. CDR3 bases: TGCTCCAGCAGCCAGGGTGCCGGTGGGGCTAATGGCTGCACCTTC. Its protein product is CSSSQGAGGANGCTF.

Only a few counts were recorded for this clonotype. V and J are TRBV3-1 and TRBJ1-2; unclear D gene. Trimming removed 5 bases at V and 7 bases at J, with 11 bases between. The germline V gene encodes CDR1 LGHDT and CDR2 YNNKEL (reference sequence). This CDR3 is 12 amino acids long. The CDR3 protein is CASSVAPLGYTF. The CDR3 bases are TGTGCCAGCAGCGTCGCCCCTCTTGGCTACACCTTC.

The V and J genes are TRBV15 and TRBJ1-1; a possible D gene is TRBD1 (6 bases). V lost 3 bases to trimming and J lost 4 bases, with 6 bases between them. CDR3 length: 12 amino acids. Germline V lookup: CDR1 LNHNV, CDR2 YYDKDF (reference sequence). The CDR3 spells CATSRDSTEAFF. The CDR3 nucleotides are TGTGCCACCAGCAGGGACAGCACTGAAGCTTTCTTT. The variable domain in full, completed from reference TRBV15 and TRBJ1-1, reads DAMVIQNPRYQVTQFGKPVTLSCSQTLNHNVMYWYQQKSSQAPKLLFHYYDKDFNNEADTPDNFQSRRPNTSFCFLDIRSPGLGDTAMYLCATSRDSTEAFFGQGTRLTVV.

The J gene is TRBJ2-3, the V gene TRBV2; 14 bases fit TRBD2. With V trimmed by 6 bases and J by 2 bases, 10 bases remained unmatched. In germline, CDR1 is SNHLY, CDR2 FYNNEI. The CDR3 sequence is 18 residues long. CDR3 in amino acids: CASSRTSGRPPSTDTQYF. The CDR3, as DNA: TGTGCCAGCAGCCGGACTAGCGGGAGGCCGCCATCCACAGATACGCAGTATTTT.

This clonotype was found a few times. The chain combines TRBV6-6 with TRBJ2-7; D remains ambiguous. The germline V gene has CDR1 MNHNY and CDR2 SVGAGI (reference sequence). This CDR3 comprises 12 residues. The ends were cut back, 2 bases at V and 2 bases at J, with 4 bases in the middle. CDR3 amino acids: CASSYRAYEQYF. The CDR3 DNA reads TGTGCCAGCAGTTACCGAGCCTACGAGCAGTACTTC.

The V call is TRBV6-5, the J call TRBJ2-6; D gene unclear. The CDR3 is 15 amino acids. Trimming removed 0 bases at V and 2 bases at J, with 5 bases between. In germline, CDR1 is MNHEY, CDR2 SVGAGI. The CDR3 spells CASSYSETGANVLTF. CDR3 sequence (DNA): TGTGCCAGCAGTTACTCTGAAACTGGGGCCAACGTCCTGACTTTC.

This clonotype has just a few counts. The V and J genes are TRBV20-1 and TRBJ2-4; D may be TRBD1 (5 bases). V lost 5 bases and J lost 0, with 8 bases in between. This CDR3 is 13 amino acids long. Germline V lookup: CDR1 DFQATT, CDR2 SNEGSKA (reference sequence). The CDR3 nucleotides read TGCAGTGCTGGGGCCCTAGCCAAAAACATTCAGTACTTC. This codes for CSAGALAKNIQYF.

This chain links TRBV19 with TRBJ2-1, with 8 bases that match TRBD2. From germline, CDR1 is LNHDA and CDR2 SQIVND (reference sequence). This CDR3 contains 16 residues. Losses at the gene ends were 6 bases for V and 8 bases for J; bases not matched to a gene: 15. CDR3 sequence: CASSPLGGGGTDEQFF. The CDR3 nucleotides are TGTGCCAGTAGCCCTCTGGGGGGCGGGGGGACTGATGAGCAGTTCTTC.

This clonotype was found a few times. The genes are TRBV20-1 and TRBJ2-7; 7 nucleotides agree with TRBD2. The CDR3 loop spans 10 amino acids. Trimming took 5 bases from V and 6 from J; bases not matched to a gene: 1. Germline V CDR1 and CDR2: DFQATT, SNEGSKA (reference sequence). The CDR3 DNA reads as TGCAGTGCTCCGGGGGGCGAGCAGTACTTC. Its translation: CSAPGGEQYF.

This rearrangement joins TRBV29-1 to TRBJ2-5; 11 bases align to TRBD1. In germline, CDR1 is SQVTM, CDR2 ANQGSEA. V shed 6 bases, J shed 7 bases, and the junction held 4 bases outside the gene matches. The CDR3 is made up of 12 amino acids. CDR3 loop: CSVRTGGLTQYF. The CDR3 DNA reads as TGCAGCGTGAGGACAGGGGGCTTGACCCAGTACTTC.

In this sample, this clonotype turned up many times. The chain carries TRBV6-2 or TRBV6-3 and TRBJ2-3, with 10 bases that match TRBD2. Per the germline V gene, CDR1 is MNHEY and CDR2 is SVGEGT. The CDR3 sequence is 15 residues long. The junction had 4 bases not matched to a gene; V was cut back by 1 base and J by 6 bases. CDR3 sequence reads: CASSYLGLALDTQYF. For the CDR3, the DNA is TGTGCCAGCAGTTACTTGGGACTAGCGCTGGATACGCAGTATTTT.

The chain recombines TRBV29-1 with TRBJ1-2, with a tentative D call TRBD1 (6 bases). The CDR3 totals 10 residues. Germline-derived CDR1 and CDR2 are SQVTM and ANQGSEA. Trimming left V 7 bases short and J 6 bases short, with 9 bases between. The CDR3 DNA reads TGCAGCGCTAGACAGGATGGCTACACCTTC. Protein: CSARQDGYTF.

This clonotype was seen at least ten times. The chain uses TRBV24-1 and TRBJ2-1; 13 bases map to TRBD2. Trimming cost V 6 bases and J 2 bases; bases outside gene matches: 0. CDR3 length: 15 amino acids. CDR1 and CDR2 from the germline V gene are KGHDR and SFDVKD. The CDR3 reads CATSTSGRAYNEQFF. The CDR3 DNA reads as TGTGCCACCAGTACTAGCGGGAGGGCCTACAATGAGCAGTTCTTC.

This clonotype was detected only a few times. The rearrangement links TRBV7-3 to TRBJ2-3; D is perhaps TRBD1 (6 bases). The CDR3 runs 16 residues. CDR1 is SGHTA and CDR2 is FQGTGA in the germline V gene. V was shortened by 1 base and J by 2 bases, with 13 bases between the two germline ends. The CDR3 DNA sequence: TGTGCCAGCAGCTTAAGGGGGCTATCCCCCACAGATACGCAGTATTTT. Amino acid sequence: CASSLRGLSPTDTQYF.

This clonotype was seen a few times. CDR3 DNA sequence: TGCGCCAGCAGCCACCAGATGCAGCCCGGGACCGCCCCTAGTTTGTACTTC. This codes for CASSHQMQPGTAPSLYF. The chain uses TRBV4-1 and TRBJ2-7, with D tentatively TRBD1 or TRBD2 (5 bases each). In germline, CDR1 is MGHRA, CDR2 YSYEKL. The CDR3 contains 17 residues. V lost 3 bases and J lost 12, with 30 bases in between.